A selection of T cell receptor beta chains follows, all from one sample in a study of CD8+CD57+ T cells in acquired aplastic anemia. TCRdb re-derived calls from the reads in MiXCR, one entry per CDR3 protein. Of about 180,000 distinct CDR3 sequences in the sample, 47% were seen once. The sequenced sample was sorted CD4+, CD8+, or CD8+CD57+ T cells (not recorded which) from PBMCs. These receptor sequences come from a human donor with aplastic anemia. The CDR3 runs from the conserved cysteine through the conserved F or W. Each record gives: D gene, V gene, clone size, J gene, CDR3 DNA, CDR3 protein. A D gene is named only where the DNA matches it firmly. Some rows have no size entry. The others give once, few or many, or a class for an expanded clone.

d_call: TRBD1
v_call: TRBV19
clone_size: many
j_call: TRBJ2-2
cdr3_nt: TGTGCCAGTAGAACCGGGACAGGGATGACCGGGGAGCTGTTTTTT
cdr3_aa: CASRTGTGMTGELFF

d_call: TRBD1
v_call: TRBV2
clone_size: many
j_call: TRBJ1-4
cdr3_nt: TGTGCCAGCAGGCCAGGACAGGAGGGGGAAAAACTGTTTTTT
cdr3_aa: CASRPGQEGEKLFF

d_call: -
v_call: TRBV18
clone_size: -
j_call: TRBJ2-3
cdr3_nt: TGTGCCAGCTCAGCTCAAGCACGCGCTGGAGATACGCAGTATTTT
cdr3_aa: CASSAQARAGDTQYF

d_call: -
v_call: TRBV7-2
clone_size: many
j_call: TRBJ2-5
cdr3_nt: TGTGCCAGCAGCTTAGGTTCGGCAGGTTCTCAAGAGACCCAGTACTTC
cdr3_aa: CASSLGSAGSQETQYF

d_call: -
v_call: TRBV25-1
clone_size: once
j_call: TRBJ1-1
cdr3_nt: TGTGCCAGCAGTGAATATGGGAGAATAGCAGAGAGAGGGACTGAAGCTTTCTTT
cdr3_aa: CASSEYGRIAERGTEAFF

d_call: TRBD2
v_call: TRBV3-1
clone_size: -
j_call: TRBJ2-3
cdr3_nt: TGTGCCAGCAGCCAGGGACTAGCGGTGCACACAGATACGCAGTATTTT
cdr3_aa: CASSQGLAVHTDTQYF

d_call: TRBD2
v_call: TRBV9
clone_size: -
j_call: TRBJ2-5
cdr3_nt: TGTGCCAGCAGCTTTAGCGGGGGGTACCAAGAGACCCAGTACTTC
cdr3_aa: CASSFSGGYQETQYF

d_call: -
v_call: TRBV19
clone_size: many
j_call: TRBJ2-2
cdr3_nt: TGTGCCAGTAGTATGGCAGGGGTTGCGAACACCGGGGAGCTGTTTTTT
cdr3_aa: CASSMAGVANTGELFF

d_call: -
v_call: TRBV19
clone_size: -
j_call: TRBJ2-7
cdr3_nt: TGTGCCAGTAGTATCGTGGGGGGAGGCGCTTACGAGCAGTACTTC
cdr3_aa: CASSIVGGGAYEQYF

d_call: -
v_call: TRBV5-8
clone_size: few
j_call: TRBJ1-1
cdr3_nt: TGTGCCAGCAGCTTGGGTTGGTCAAAGAACACTGAAGCTTTCTTT
cdr3_aa: CASSLGWSKNTEAFF

d_call: TRBD2
v_call: TRBV4-2
clone_size: many
j_call: TRBJ2-3
cdr3_nt: TGTGCCAGCAGCCAAGGCGGGGGGGCTGATACGCAGTATTTT
cdr3_aa: CASSQGGGADTQYF

d_call: TRBD1
v_call: TRBV10-3
clone_size: -
j_call: TRBJ2-1
cdr3_nt: TGTGCCATCAGTCATGGACAGGATCCTAATGAGCAGTTCTTC
cdr3_aa: CAISHGQDPNEQFF

d_call: -
v_call: TRBV7-2
clone_size: -
j_call: TRBJ2-1
cdr3_nt: TGTGCCAGCAGCTTTGATTACAATGAGCAGTTCTTC
cdr3_aa: CASSFDYNEQFF

d_call: -
v_call: TRBV9
clone_size: many
j_call: TRBJ2-2
cdr3_nt: TGTGCCAGCAGCGTAGTTCCCCAGCCGAGCACCGGGGAGCTGTTTTTT
cdr3_aa: CASSVVPQPSTGELFF

d_call: TRBD1
v_call: TRBV20-1
clone_size: many
j_call: TRBJ2-1
cdr3_nt: TGCAGTGCTCGGACAGGGGGCGTGGATGAGCAGTTCTTC
cdr3_aa: CSARTGGVDEQFF

d_call: -
v_call: TRBV7-6
clone_size: -
j_call: TRBJ2-7
cdr3_nt: TGTGCCAGCAGCTTAGCGGGAAAGGGTGAGCAGTACTTC
cdr3_aa: CASSLAGKGEQYF

d_call: TRBD2
v_call: TRBV11-2
clone_size: -
j_call: TRBJ2-7
cdr3_nt: TGTGCCAGCAGCCCCACCACTAGCGGGGGGGGGCAGTACTTC
cdr3_aa: CASSPTTSGGGQYF

d_call: TRBD1
v_call: TRBV13
clone_size: many
j_call: TRBJ2-7
cdr3_nt: TGTGCCAGCAGCTCGGGACAGGGGAACTACGAGCAGTACTTC
cdr3_aa: CASSSGQGNYEQYF

d_call: -
v_call: TRBV12-3/TRBV12-4
clone_size: many
j_call: TRBJ1-2
cdr3_nt: TGTGCCAGCAGTTTAAATAACTATGGCTACACCTTC
cdr3_aa: CASSLNNYGYTF

d_call: -
v_call: TRBV7-9
clone_size: many
j_call: TRBJ2-2
cdr3_nt: TGTGCCAGCAGCCCCTTCCGGGGGTCCACCGGGGAGCTGTTTTTT
cdr3_aa: CASSPFRGSTGELFF

d_call: -
v_call: TRBV18
clone_size: -
j_call: TRBJ2-2
cdr3_nt: TGTGCCAGCTCCCCCGTCGAGTCCGGGGAGCTGTTTTTT
cdr3_aa: CASSPVESGELFF

d_call: -
v_call: TRBV28
clone_size: many
j_call: TRBJ2-7
cdr3_nt: TGTGCCAGCAGTACAGGACCAATCTACGAGCAGTACTTC
cdr3_aa: CASSTGPIYEQYF

d_call: TRBD2
v_call: TRBV24-1
clone_size: medium-sized
j_call: TRBJ2-1
cdr3_nt: TGTGCCACCAGTGATTTGCGGGGGGAGTACAATGAGCAGTTCTTC
cdr3_aa: CATSDLRGEYNEQFF

d_call: -
v_call: TRBV7-9
clone_size: -
j_call: TRBJ2-7
cdr3_nt: TGTGCCAGCAGCTTAGCGGCCACCTACGAGCAGTACTTC
cdr3_aa: CASSLAATYEQYF

d_call: -
v_call: TRBV6-2/TRBV6-3
clone_size: few
j_call: TRBJ1-5
cdr3_nt: TGTGCCAGCAGTTACGGAAGGAGTAAATATCAGCCCCAGCATTTT
cdr3_aa: CASSYGRSKYQPQHF

d_call: -
v_call: TRBV7-2
clone_size: -
j_call: TRBJ2-7
cdr3_nt: TGTGCCAGCAACAGGGGGGGGAGCTCCTACGAGCAGTACTTC
cdr3_aa: CASNRGGSSYEQYF

d_call: TRBD2
v_call: TRBV4-2
clone_size: -
j_call: TRBJ2-3
cdr3_nt: TGTGCCAGCAGCCAAGAAGCGGGGGGGAACACAGATACGCAGTATTTT
cdr3_aa: CASSQEAGGNTDTQYF

d_call: -
v_call: TRBV19
clone_size: -
j_call: TRBJ1-6
cdr3_nt: TGTGCCAGTAATAGACAAGAAAATTCACCCCTCCACTTT
cdr3_aa: CASNRQENSPLHF

d_call: -
v_call: TRBV19
clone_size: many
j_call: TRBJ1-1
cdr3_nt: TGTGCCAGTTCCGATGGAGGGAGATGGACTGAAGCTTTCTTT
cdr3_aa: CASSDGGRWTEAFF

d_call: -
v_call: TRBV9
clone_size: many
j_call: TRBJ2-7
cdr3_nt: TGTGCCAGCAGCCCTAGCGTGAGGCACTCCTACGAGCAGTACTTC
cdr3_aa: CASSPSVRHSYEQYF

d_call: -
v_call: TRBV10-3
clone_size: -
j_call: TRBJ1-6
cdr3_nt: TGTGCCATCAGTGAGTCCGTCTCCATGGGGCCTACACCCCTCCACTTT
cdr3_aa: CAISESVSMGPTPLHF

d_call: -
v_call: TRBV6-1
clone_size: many
j_call: TRBJ1-1
cdr3_nt: TGTGCCAGCAGTGAAGCCACCTGGACTGAAGCTTTCTTT
cdr3_aa: CASSEATWTEAFF

d_call: -
v_call: TRBV7-3
clone_size: -
j_call: TRBJ1-3
cdr3_nt: TGTGCCATCCAGTACTCTGGAAACACCATATATTTT
cdr3_aa: CAIQYSGNTIYF

d_call: TRBD2
v_call: TRBV7-3
clone_size: many
j_call: TRBJ2-5
cdr3_nt: TGTGCCAGCAGCTTGGGACTAGCGGAAACATCCCTAAAGGAAGGGACCCAGTACTTC
cdr3_aa: CASSLGLAETSLKEGTQYF

d_call: -
v_call: TRBV6-1
clone_size: many
j_call: TRBJ2-7
cdr3_nt: TGTGCCAGCAGTGAAAGGTCCCCCTCCTACGAGCAGTACTTC
cdr3_aa: CASSERSPSYEQYF

d_call: -
v_call: TRBV19
clone_size: many
j_call: TRBJ1-4
cdr3_nt: TGTGCCAGTAGCCCCGGGACATTCGCGATTGAAAAACTGTTTTTT
cdr3_aa: CASSPGTFAIEKLFF

d_call: -
v_call: TRBV5-4
clone_size: many
j_call: TRBJ2-5
cdr3_nt: TGTGCCAGCAGCTTTTCAGGGATACAAGAGACCCAGTACTTC
cdr3_aa: CASSFSGIQETQYF

d_call: -
v_call: TRBV5-1
clone_size: many
j_call: TRBJ1-5
cdr3_nt: TGCGCCAGCAGCTTGTTGCCGTCAGGGGATCAGCCCCAGCATTTT
cdr3_aa: CASSLLPSGDQPQHF

d_call: -
v_call: TRBV25-1
clone_size: few
j_call: TRBJ1-1
cdr3_nt: TGTGCCAGCAAGGGGACTTACACTGAAGCTTTCTTT
cdr3_aa: CASKGTYTEAFF

d_call: -
v_call: TRBV7-2
clone_size: -
j_call: TRBJ2-5
cdr3_nt: TGTGCCAGCAGCCCCAACGGGGTAGCGGCCCAAGAGACCCAGTACTTC
cdr3_aa: CASSPNGVAAQETQYF

d_call: -
v_call: TRBV6-1
clone_size: many
j_call: TRBJ2-7
cdr3_nt: TGTGCCAGCAGTCCGGGACACCCAAGCTCCTACGAGCAGTACTTC
cdr3_aa: CASSPGHPSSYEQYF

d_call: TRBD2
v_call: TRBV5-4
clone_size: -
j_call: TRBJ2-7
cdr3_nt: TGTGCCAGCAGCCTGAGCGGGGGGGACTACGAGCAGTACTTC
cdr3_aa: CASSLSGGDYEQYF

d_call: TRBD1
v_call: TRBV2
clone_size: -
j_call: TRBJ2-7
cdr3_nt: TGTGCCAGCATGAGGGGGCCCACGGGACAGGGGACCTCCTACGAGCAGTACTTC
cdr3_aa: CASMRGPTGQGTSYEQYF

d_call: TRBD2
v_call: TRBV10-3
clone_size: -
j_call: TRBJ2-5
cdr3_nt: TGTGCCATCAGTGATCCCCGGGGGGGCTCGGAGACCCAGTACTTC
cdr3_aa: CAISDPRGGSETQYF

d_call: -
v_call: TRBV12-3/TRBV12-4
clone_size: many
j_call: TRBJ2-3
cdr3_nt: TGTGCCAGCAGTTTAAGGCCCACAGTTACTAGCACAGATACGCAGTATTTT
cdr3_aa: CASSLRPTVTSTDTQYF

d_call: -
v_call: TRBV20-1
clone_size: -
j_call: TRBJ2-7
cdr3_nt: TGCAGTGCAGACGGGCCAGCCCACGAGCAGTACTTC
cdr3_aa: CSADGPAHEQYF

d_call: -
v_call: TRBV27
clone_size: few
j_call: TRBJ2-2
cdr3_nt: TGTGCCAGCAGTTCTCAAGTTTTGGCGAACACCGGGGAGCTGTTTTTT
cdr3_aa: CASSSQVLANTGELFF

d_call: TRBD1
v_call: TRBV5-1
clone_size: many
j_call: TRBJ2-3
cdr3_nt: TGCGCCAGCAGCCTCACTATAACAGGGGCAAGATCTGGCACAGATACGCAGTATTTT
cdr3_aa: CASSLTITGARSGTDTQYF

d_call: -
v_call: TRBV3-1
clone_size: many
j_call: TRBJ2-5
cdr3_nt: TGTGCCAGCAGCCAGGGGGGACCTGAGACCCAGTACTTC
cdr3_aa: CASSQGGPETQYF

d_call: -
v_call: TRBV19
clone_size: -
j_call: TRBJ2-5
cdr3_nt: TGTGCCAGTAGTAACCGGACCTTAGGCGGGACCCAGTACTTC
cdr3_aa: CASSNRTLGGTQYF

d_call: TRBD1
v_call: TRBV2
clone_size: -
j_call: TRBJ1-1
cdr3_nt: TGTGCCAGCAGTCGACAGGGAAGGAACACTGAAGCTTTCTTT
cdr3_aa: CASSRQGRNTEAFF

d_call: -
v_call: TRBV29-1
clone_size: -
j_call: TRBJ1-5
cdr3_nt: TGCAGCGTCCGTTGGGGCGACAATCAGCCCCAGCATTTT
cdr3_aa: CSVRWGDNQPQHF

d_call: TRBD1
v_call: TRBV20-1
clone_size: many
j_call: TRBJ1-2
cdr3_nt: TGCAGTGCTACCTCCGGGACAGGGATACATGGCTACACCTTC
cdr3_aa: CSATSGTGIHGYTF

d_call: -
v_call: TRBV20-1
clone_size: few
j_call: TRBJ2-5
cdr3_nt: TGCAGTGCAGGCGGGGACAGCCAAGAGACCCAGTACTTC
cdr3_aa: CSAGGDSQETQYF

d_call: -
v_call: TRBV5-1
clone_size: -
j_call: TRBJ1-1
cdr3_nt: TGCGCCAGCAGCTTAGATCCTAGGGATACAGAAGCTTTCTTT
cdr3_aa: CASSLDPRDTEAFF